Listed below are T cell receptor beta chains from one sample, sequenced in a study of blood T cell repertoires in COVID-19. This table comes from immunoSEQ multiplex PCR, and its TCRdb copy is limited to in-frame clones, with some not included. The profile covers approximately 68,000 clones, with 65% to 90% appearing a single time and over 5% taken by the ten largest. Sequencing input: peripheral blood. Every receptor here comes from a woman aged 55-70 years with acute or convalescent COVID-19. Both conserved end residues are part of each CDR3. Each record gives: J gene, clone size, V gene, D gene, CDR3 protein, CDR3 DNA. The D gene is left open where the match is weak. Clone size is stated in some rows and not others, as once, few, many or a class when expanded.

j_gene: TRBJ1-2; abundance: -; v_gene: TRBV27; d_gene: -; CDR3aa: CASSLSPGAGGYTF; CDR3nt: TGTGCCAGCAGTTTATCTCCGGGCGCGGGTGGCTACACCTTC
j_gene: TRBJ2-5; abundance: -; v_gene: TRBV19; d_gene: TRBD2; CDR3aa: CASSILTSGQETQYF; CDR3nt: TGTGCCAGTAGTATTCTTACTAGCGGACAAGAGACCCAGTACTTC
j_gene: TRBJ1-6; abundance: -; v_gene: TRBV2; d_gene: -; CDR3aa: CASSGGQSNSPLHF; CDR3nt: TGTGCCAGCAGTGGTGGACAATCAAATTCACCCCTCCACTTT
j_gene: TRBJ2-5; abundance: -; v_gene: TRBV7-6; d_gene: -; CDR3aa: CASSGEVRETQYF; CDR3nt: TGTGCCAGCAGCGGGGAGGTCCGGGAGACCCAGTACTTC
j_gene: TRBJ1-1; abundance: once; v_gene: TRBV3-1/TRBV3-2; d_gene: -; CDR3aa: CASSQLGSNTEAFF; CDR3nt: TGTGCCAGCAGCCAACTGGGCTCTAACACTGAAGCTTTCTTT
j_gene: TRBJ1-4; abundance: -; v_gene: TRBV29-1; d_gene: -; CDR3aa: CSVEVYGEKLFF; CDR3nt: TGCAGCGTTGAGGTATACGGTGAAAAACTGTTTTTT
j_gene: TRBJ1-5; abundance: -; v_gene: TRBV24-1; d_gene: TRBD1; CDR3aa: CATSDNRGLRNQPQHF; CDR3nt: TGTGCCACCAGTGATAACAGGGGTTTAAGGAATCAGCCCCAGCATTTT
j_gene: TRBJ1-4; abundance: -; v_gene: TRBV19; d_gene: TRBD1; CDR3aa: CASSGTATNEKLFF; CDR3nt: TGTGCCAGTAGCGGGACAGCAACTAATGAAAAACTGTTTTTT
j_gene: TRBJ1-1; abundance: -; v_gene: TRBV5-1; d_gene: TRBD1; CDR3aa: CASSPGTANTEAFF; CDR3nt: TGCGCCAGCAGCCCCGGGACAGCGAACACTGAAGCTTTCTTT
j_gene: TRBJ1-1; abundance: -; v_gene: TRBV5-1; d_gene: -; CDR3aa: CASSLGGQASMNTEAFF; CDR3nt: TGCGCCAGCAGCTTGGGGGGACAAGCATCAATGAACACTGAAGCTTTCTTT
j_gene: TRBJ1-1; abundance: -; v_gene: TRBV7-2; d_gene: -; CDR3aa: CASSLVVQMRTEAFF; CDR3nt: TGTGCCAGCAGCTTAGTAGTACAGATGAGAACTGAAGCTTTCTTT
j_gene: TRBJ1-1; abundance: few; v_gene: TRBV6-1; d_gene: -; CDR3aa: CASSEGSVTEAFF; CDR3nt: TGTGCCAGCAGTGAAGGGTCAGTCACTGAAGCTTTCTTT
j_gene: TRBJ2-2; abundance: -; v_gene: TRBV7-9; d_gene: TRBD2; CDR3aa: CASSPGGGGFTGELFF; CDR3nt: TGTGCCAGCAGCCCAGGCGGCGGGGGATTCACCGGGGAGCTGTTTTTT
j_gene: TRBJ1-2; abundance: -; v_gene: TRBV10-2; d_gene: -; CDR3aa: CASSVGGGMPYGYTF; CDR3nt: TGCGCCAGCAGTGTAGGTGGGGGCATGCCCTATGGCTACACCTTC
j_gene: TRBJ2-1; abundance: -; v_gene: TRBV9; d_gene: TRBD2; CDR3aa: CASSELAVGGYEQFF; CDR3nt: TGTGCCAGCAGCGAACTAGCGGTAGGAGGATATGAGCAGTTCTTC
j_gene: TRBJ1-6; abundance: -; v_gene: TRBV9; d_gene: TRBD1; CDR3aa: CASSPRDRGRNAANSPLHF; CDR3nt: TGTGCCAGCAGCCCCCGGGACAGGGGGCGGAATGCCGCTAACTCACCCCTCCACTTT
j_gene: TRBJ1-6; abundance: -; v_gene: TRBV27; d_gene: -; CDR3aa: CASSLLGGGSPLHF; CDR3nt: TGTGCCAGCAGTTTATTAGGGGGTGGCTCACCCCTCCACTTT
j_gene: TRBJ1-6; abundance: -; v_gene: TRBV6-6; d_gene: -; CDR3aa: CASARGEDSPLHF; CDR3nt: TGTGCCAGTGCGAGAGGGGAGGATTCACCCCTCCACTTT
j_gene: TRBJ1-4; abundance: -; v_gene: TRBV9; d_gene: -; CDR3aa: CASSVAGGLNEKLFF; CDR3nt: TGTGCCAGCAGCGTAGCTGGAGGACTTAATGAAAAACTGTTTTTT
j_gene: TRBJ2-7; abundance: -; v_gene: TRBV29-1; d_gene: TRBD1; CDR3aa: CSAGTGVTYEQYF; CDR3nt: TGCAGCGCCGGGACAGGGGTTACCTACGAGCAGTACTTC
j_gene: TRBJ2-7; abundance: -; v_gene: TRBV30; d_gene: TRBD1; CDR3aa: CAWKRTGYEQYF; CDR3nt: TGTGCCTGGAAGAGGACAGGGTACGAGCAGTACTTC
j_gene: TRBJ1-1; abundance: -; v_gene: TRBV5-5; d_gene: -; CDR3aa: CASSKQSGGTEAFF; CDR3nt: TGTGCCAGCAGCAAACAGTCCGGGGGCACTGAAGCTTTCTTT
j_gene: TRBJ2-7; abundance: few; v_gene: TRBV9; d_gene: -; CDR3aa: CASSVEATSGIGQYF; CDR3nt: TGTGCCAGCAGCGTAGAAGCAACCTCAGGTATCGGGCAGTACTTC
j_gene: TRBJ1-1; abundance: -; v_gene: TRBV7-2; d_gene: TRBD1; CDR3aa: CASSPTGGAGTEAFF; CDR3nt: TGTGCCAGCAGCCCGACAGGGGGAGCAGGAACTGAAGCTTTCTTT
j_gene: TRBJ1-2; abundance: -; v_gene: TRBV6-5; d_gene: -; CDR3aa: CASTEGRYGYTF; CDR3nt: TGTGCCAGCACCGAAGGGAGGTATGGCTACACCTTC
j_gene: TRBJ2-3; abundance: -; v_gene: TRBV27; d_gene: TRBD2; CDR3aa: CASRRRGDLTSTDTQYF; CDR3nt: TGTGCCAGCAGAAGGCGGGGGGACCTGACTAGCACAGATACGCAGTATTTT
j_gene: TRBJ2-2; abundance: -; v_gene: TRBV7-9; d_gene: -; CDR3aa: CASSSWPGNTGELFF; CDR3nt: TGTGCCAGCAGCTCCTGGCCAGGGAACACCGGGGAGCTGTTTTTT
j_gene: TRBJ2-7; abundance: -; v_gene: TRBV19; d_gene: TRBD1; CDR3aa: CASSPQGHEQYF; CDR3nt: TGTGCCAGTAGTCCACAGGGGCACGAGCAGTACTTC
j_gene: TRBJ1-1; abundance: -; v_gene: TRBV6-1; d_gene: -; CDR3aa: CASSEYWREGEAFF; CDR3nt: TGTGCCAGCAGTGAATATTGGAGGGAAGGTGAAGCTTTCTTT
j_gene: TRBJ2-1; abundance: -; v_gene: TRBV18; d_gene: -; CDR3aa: CASSQERRNEQFF; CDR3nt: TGTGCCAGCTCACAAGAGAGGCGGAATGAGCAGTTCTTC
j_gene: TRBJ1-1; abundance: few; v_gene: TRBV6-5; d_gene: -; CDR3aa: CASSRIDSSEAFF; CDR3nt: TGTGCCAGCAGCCGGATTGACAGTAGTGAAGCTTTCTTT
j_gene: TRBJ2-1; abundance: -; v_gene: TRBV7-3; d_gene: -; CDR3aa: CASSSGNEQFF; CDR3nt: TGTGCCAGCAGCTCCGGCAATGAGCAGTTCTTC
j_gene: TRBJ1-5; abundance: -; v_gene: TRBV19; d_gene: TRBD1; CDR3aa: CASSIAHGVSGTEVF; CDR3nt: TGTGCCAGTAGTATAGCACACGGGGTTTCCGGGACAGAAGTTTTT
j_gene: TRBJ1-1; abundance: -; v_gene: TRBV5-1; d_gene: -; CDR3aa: CASSLDSGITEAFF; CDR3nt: TGCGCCAGCAGCTTGGACTCAGGGATCACTGAAGCTTTCTTT
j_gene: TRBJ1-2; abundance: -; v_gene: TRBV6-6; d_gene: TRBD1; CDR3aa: CASSPGTGGDLGSYGYTF; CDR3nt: TGTGCCAGCAGTCCTGGGACAGGGGGCGATTTAGGTTCCTATGGCTACACCTTC
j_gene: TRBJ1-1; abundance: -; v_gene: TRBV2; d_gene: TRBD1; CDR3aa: CASNQGASLAFF; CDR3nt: TGTGCCAGCAACCAGGGGGCCAGTTTGGCTTTCTTT
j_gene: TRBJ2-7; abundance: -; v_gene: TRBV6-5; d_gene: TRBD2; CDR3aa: CASTPSGIHYEQYF; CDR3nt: TGTGCCAGCACTCCGAGCGGGATCCACTACGAGCAGTACTTC
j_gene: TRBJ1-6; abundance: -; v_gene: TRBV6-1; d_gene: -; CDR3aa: CASSEIGSLHF; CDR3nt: TGTGCCAGCAGTGAAATCGGGTCCCTCCACTTT
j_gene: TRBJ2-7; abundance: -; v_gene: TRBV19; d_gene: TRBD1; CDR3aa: CASKGDRGDYEQYF; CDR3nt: TGTGCCAGTAAGGGGGACAGGGGTGATTACGAGCAGTACTTC
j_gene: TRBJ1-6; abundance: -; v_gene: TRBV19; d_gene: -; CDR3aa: CASTTGGAGSPLHF; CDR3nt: TGTGCCAGTACCACCGGGGGGGCCGGATCACCCCTCCACTTT
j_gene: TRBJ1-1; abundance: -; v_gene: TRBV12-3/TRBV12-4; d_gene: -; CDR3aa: CASTLGGDTEAFF; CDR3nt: TGTGCCAGCACCTTGGGGGGGGACACTGAAGCTTTCTTT
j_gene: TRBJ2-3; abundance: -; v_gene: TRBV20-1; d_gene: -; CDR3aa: CSAGGPGGQYF; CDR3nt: TGCAGTGCTGGAGGGCCAGGGGGGCAGTATTTT
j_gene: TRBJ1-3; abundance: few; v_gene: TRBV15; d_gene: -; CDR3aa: CATSRGQVFAGNTIYF; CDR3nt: TGTGCCACCAGCAGAGGGCAGGTTTTTGCTGGAAACACCATATATTTT
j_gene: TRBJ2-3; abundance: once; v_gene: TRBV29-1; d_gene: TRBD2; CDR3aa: CSILPTSGGLGGTDTQYF; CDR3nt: TGCAGCATCCTCCCGACTAGCGGGGGCCTCGGGGGCACAGATACGCAGTATTTT
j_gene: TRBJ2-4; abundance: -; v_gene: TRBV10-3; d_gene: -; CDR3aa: CAIKDTENIQYF; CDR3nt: TGTGCCATCAAGGACACAGAAAACATTCAGTACTTC
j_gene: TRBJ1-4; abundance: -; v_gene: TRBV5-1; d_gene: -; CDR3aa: CASSLNPSTVNEKLFF; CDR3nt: TGCGCCAGCAGCTTAAACCCTTCGACAGTTAATGAAAAACTGTTTTTT
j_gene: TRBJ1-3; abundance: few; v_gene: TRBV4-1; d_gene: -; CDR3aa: CASSQEGGGGLRNTIYF; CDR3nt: TGCGCCAGCAGCCAAGAAGGGGGTGGTGGGTTACGAAACACCATATATTTT
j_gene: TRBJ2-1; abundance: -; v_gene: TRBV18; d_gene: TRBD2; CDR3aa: CASSPGSGVYNEQFF; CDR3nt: TGTGCCAGCTCACCGGGTAGCGGGGTCTACAATGAGCAGTTCTTC
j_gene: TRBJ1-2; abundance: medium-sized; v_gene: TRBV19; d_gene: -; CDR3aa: CASSSDYNYGYTF; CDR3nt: TGTGCCAGTAGTAGTGACTATAACTATGGCTACACCTTC
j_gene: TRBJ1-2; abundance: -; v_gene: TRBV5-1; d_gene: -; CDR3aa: CASSLVPADYGYTF; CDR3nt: TGCGCCAGCAGCTTGGTCCCGGCGGACTATGGCTACACCTTC
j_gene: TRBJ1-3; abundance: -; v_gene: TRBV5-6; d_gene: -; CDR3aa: CASSPGLRGNTIYF; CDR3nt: TGTGCCAGCAGCCCGGGGTTGCGGGGAAACACCATATATTTT
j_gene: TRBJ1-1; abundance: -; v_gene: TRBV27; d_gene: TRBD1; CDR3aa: CASSLSGQGWTEAFF; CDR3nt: TGTGCCAGCAGTTTGTCCGGACAGGGGTGGACTGAAGCTTTCTTT
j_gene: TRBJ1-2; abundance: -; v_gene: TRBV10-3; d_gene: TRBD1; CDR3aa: CAISLGQSDYGYTF; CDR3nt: TGTGCCATCAGCCTGGGACAGTCCGACTATGGCTACACCTTC
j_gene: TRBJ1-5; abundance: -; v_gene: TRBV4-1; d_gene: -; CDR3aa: CASSQDAGIYQPQHF; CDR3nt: TGCGCCAGCAGCCAAGATGCGGGGATTTATCAGCCCCAGCATTTT
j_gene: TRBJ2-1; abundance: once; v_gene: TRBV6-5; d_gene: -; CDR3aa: CASSYAGSSYNEQFF; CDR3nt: TGTGCCAGCAGTTACGCCGGGAGCTCCTACAATGAGCAGTTCTTC
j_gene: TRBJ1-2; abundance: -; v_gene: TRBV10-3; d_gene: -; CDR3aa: CAISVGGLGRYGYTF; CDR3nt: TGTGCCATTTCCGTCGGTGGGCTGGGCCGCTATGGCTACACCTTC
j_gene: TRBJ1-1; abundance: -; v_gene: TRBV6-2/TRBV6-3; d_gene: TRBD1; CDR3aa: CASSWDRERTEAFF; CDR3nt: TGTGCCAGCAGTTGGGACAGGGAGAGGACTGAAGCTTTCTTT
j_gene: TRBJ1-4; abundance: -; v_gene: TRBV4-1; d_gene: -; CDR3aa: CASSRQERGNEKLFF; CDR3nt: TGCGCCAGCAGCCGGCAGGAAAGAGGGAATGAAAAACTGTTTTTT
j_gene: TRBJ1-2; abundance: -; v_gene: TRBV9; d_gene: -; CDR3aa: CASSPRQERYGYTF; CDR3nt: TGTGCCAGCAGCCCGAGACAGGAACGCTATGGCTACACCTTC